This is a list of T cell receptor beta chains from one sample in a study of blood T cell repertoires in COVID-19. Data came from immunoSEQ multiplex PCR; TCRdb stores just in-frame clones and leaves some out. This sample has some 350,000 clones, with 90% found just once. Sequencing used peripheral blood. All receptors derive from a man younger than 35 with active or convalescent COVID-19. The CDR3 runs from the conserved cysteine through the conserved F or W. The D gene is left open where the match is weak. A row's size may be missing; if present it is once, few, many or a size class.

clone size	D gene	V gene	J gene	CDR3 protein	CDR3 DNA
NA	NA	TRBV19	TRBJ1-2	CASTPDRQSLGYTF	TGTGCCAGTACCCCCGACCGACAGTCTCTTGGCTACACCTTC
NA	NA	TRBV5-1	TRBJ2-5	CASSLVQGDLTQYF	TGCGCCAGCAGCTTGGTCCAGGGGGACTTGACCCAGTACTTC
NA	TRBD1	TRBV19	TRBJ1-1	CASSSAGTASEAFF	TGTGCCAGTAGCTCCGCCGGGACAGCTAGTGAAGCTTTCTTT
once	TRBD1	TRBV12-3/TRBV12-4	TRBJ2-5	CASSLDREETQYF	TGTGCCAGCAGCCTGGACAGGGAAGAGACCCAGTACTTC
NA	NA	TRBV28	TRBJ1-3	CASILREASGNTIYF	TGTGCCAGCATCCTGAGGGAAGCTTCTGGAAACACCATATATTTT
NA	NA	TRBV28	TRBJ1-6	CASSLVHGDSPLHF	TGTGCCAGCAGTTTAGTCCACGGTGATTCACCCCTCCACTTT
NA	NA	TRBV6-5	TRBJ1-5	CAVRGGRNQPQHF	TGTGCCGTACGGGGGGGCCGCAATCAGCCCCAGCATTTT
NA	TRBD2	TRBV7-2	TRBJ2-5	CASSLWSGSEETQYF	TGTGCCAGCAGCTTATGGAGCGGGAGTGAGGAGACCCAGTACTTC
NA	NA	TRBV25-1	TRBJ1-6	CASSETRDSPLHF	TGTGCCAGCAGTGAAACGCGAGATTCACCCCTCCACTTT
NA	NA	TRBV18	TRBJ2-3	CASSPRPITDTQYF	TGTGCCAGCTCACCACGGCCAATCACAGATACGCAGTATTTT
NA	NA	TRBV6-2/TRBV6-3	TRBJ1-2	CASSYLPAVANYGYTF	TGTGCCAGCAGTTACCTGCCTGCAGTGGCTAACTATGGCTACACCTTC
NA	TRBD1	TRBV3-1/TRBV3-2	TRBJ1-3	CASSRTGDGSGNTIYF	TGTGCCAGCAGCAGGACAGGGGACGGCTCTGGAAACACCATATATTTT
NA	NA	TRBV4-1	TRBJ1-4	CASSRVAATNEKLFF	TGCGCCAGCAGCCGGGTAGCTGCAACTAATGAAAAACTGTTTTTT
NA	NA	TRBV19	TRBJ1-1	CASSIGGNTEAFF	TGTGCCAGTAGTATAGGAGGGAACACTGAAGCTTTCTTT
NA	TRBD1	TRBV19	TRBJ1-4	CASTAGWGQEKLFF	TGTGCCAGTACCGCAGGGTGGGGACAGGAAAAACTGTTTTTT
NA	NA	TRBV4-3	TRBJ2-2	CASSQGPSRYTGELFF	TGCGCCAGCAGCCAAGGGCCTAGCCGTTACACCGGGGAGCTGTTTTTT
NA	TRBD2	TRBV29-1	TRBJ2-7	CSVEGLAGDYEQYF	TGCAGCGTGGAAGGACTAGCGGGAGACTACGAGCAGTACTTC
NA	NA	TRBV25-1	TRBJ2-3	CASSVYTDTQYF	TGTGCCAGCAGTGTCTACACAGATACGCAGTATTTT
NA	TRBD1	TRBV7-2	TRBJ2-5	CASSRFGQGVSETQYF	TGTGCCAGCAGCCGCTTCGGGCAGGGGGTGTCAGAGACCCAGTACTTC
NA	TRBD2	TRBV9	TRBJ2-1	CASSVRIAGGSKSYNEQFF	TGTGCCAGCAGCGTTAGAATAGCGGGAGGGTCTAAGTCCTACAATGAGCAGTTCTTC
NA	TRBD2	TRBV7-8	TRBJ2-1	CASSLATSGLYNEQFF	TGTGCCAGCAGCTTAGCGACTAGCGGGTTATACAATGAGCAGTTCTTC
NA	NA	TRBV18	TRBJ1-1	CASSPAQRNTEAFF	TGTGCCAGCTCACCGGCACAAAGGAACACTGAAGCTTTCTTT
few	TRBD2	TRBV5-1	TRBJ2-2	CASSLTGTSGAEELFF	TGCGCCAGCAGCTTAACCGGGACTAGCGGAGCCGAAGAGCTGTTTTTT
NA	NA	TRBV27	TRBJ2-7	CASSWLGRDEQYF	TGTGCCAGCAGTTGGTTGGGGCGAGACGAGCAGTACTTC
NA	TRBD2	TRBV9	TRBJ2-1	CASSATLRLAGGDNEQFF	TGTGCCAGCAGCGCGACGCTTAGGCTAGCGGGGGGGGATAATGAGCAGTTCTTC
NA	NA	TRBV11-2	TRBJ2-1	CASSFTGTIHEQFF	TGTGCCAGCAGTTTTACCGGGACAATCCATGAGCAGTTCTTC
NA	NA	TRBV30	TRBJ2-7	CAWSYNSYEQYF	TGTGCCTGGAGTTACAACTCCTACGAGCAGTACTTC
once	NA	TRBV6-5	TRBJ2-4	CASSRDSLNIQYF	TGTGCCAGCAGCCGAGACAGCTTGAACATTCAGTACTTC
NA	NA	TRBV7-2	TRBJ1-6	CASSLIGTGSSYNSPLHF	TGTGCCAGCAGCTTAATTGGTACAGGGAGCTCCTATAATTCACCCCTCCACTTT
NA	TRBD1	TRBV18	TRBJ2-1	CASSATGRYEQFF	TGTGCCAGCTCAGCGACAGGGCGGTATGAGCAGTTCTTC
NA	TRBD2	TRBV28	TRBJ2-2	CASSLWVVVASGTANTGELFF	TGTGCCAGCAGTTTATGGGTCGTGGTTGCTAGCGGGACCGCGAACACCGGGGAGCTGTTTTTT
NA	TRBD2	TRBV5-1	TRBJ2-3	CASSRGGGQDTQYF	TGCGCCAGCAGCCGGGGCGGGGGGCAGGATACGCAGTATTTT
NA	TRBD2	TRBV4-3	TRBJ2-2	CATRELAGGTGELFF	TGCGCCACCAGGGAATTAGCGGGTGGCACCGGGGAGCTGTTTTTT
NA	NA	TRBV7-9	TRBJ2-3	CASSLGQGTDTQYF	TGTGCCAGCAGCTTAGGGCAGGGCACAGATACGCAGTATTTT
NA	NA	TRBV19	TRBJ1-3	CASPTGSGNTIYF	TGTGCCAGCCCCACGGGTTCCGGAAACACCATATATTTT